This T cell receptor beta chain was sequenced during a study of a mutant IDH1 vaccine in newly diagnosed glioma. In the study overall: Vaccination was launched 4-6 weeks after radiotherapy alone, or with temozolomide cycles. General study results and limits: Pseudoprogression seemed unrelated to changes in top peripheral T cell clonotypes.

Worth noting for this clone: No antigen is known for it.

The table came from immunoSEQ multiplex PCR; TCRdb's copy has only in-frame clones and leaves some out. The sample includes 40,000 to 50,000 clones, around 82% of them seen just once. Time point reported: week 47, end of study. Every vaccine dose comprised 300 ug of mutant IDH1 20-mer peptide plus topical imiquimod. Tumors from donors were new WHO grade 3 or 4 IDH1-mutant astrocytomas with ATRX loss. The ends lost 2 bases at V and 5 bases at J; junction bases unmatched: 6. In germline, CDR1 is SGHDT, CDR2 YYEEEE. This CDR3 comprises 15 residues. The receptor was isolated from a man younger than 30 with glioma. Some clones in this sample may be carry-over from other donors' samples. The sample in question was PBMCs, obtained from a glioma patient whose treatment included an IDH1 peptide vaccine. The J gene is TRBJ1-4, the V gene TRBV5-6, with 7 nucleotides matching TRBD1. In DNA, the CDR3 is TGTGCCAGCAGCTTTAAGGGACAGAGGAATGAAAAACTGTTTTTT. This translates into CASSFKGQRNEKLFF. The variable domain in full, with the rest retrieved from reference TRBV5-6 and TRBJ1-4, is DAGVTQSPTHLIKTRGQQVTLRCSPKSGHDTVSWYQQALGQGPQFIFQYYEEEERQRGNFPDRFSGHQFPNYSSELNVNALLLGDSALYLCASSFKGQRNEKLFFGSGTQLSVL.